These 19 T cell receptor beta chains originate from one sample sequenced in a study of cytomegalovirus exposure and HLA in healthy donors. The PCR was carried out with 60 Vbeta primers and 13 Jbeta primers. Some clones are missing from TCRdb's copy, which holds only in-frame ones; the method was immunoSEQ multiplex PCR. The repertoire holds almost 200,000 clones, with roughly 77% as singletons. Sequencing was carried out using PBMCs. The receptors stem from a male donor in good health and CMV-seropositive.

The chain links TRBV4-1 to TRBJ2-7; TRBD1 aligns across 9 bases. V was clipped by 0 bases and J by 6 bases; unmatched bases: 6. The CDR3 length is 15 residues. Germline V CDR1 and CDR2: MGHRA, YSYEKL. The CDR3 DNA reads as TGCGCCAGCAGCCAAGACGAGACAGGGGGTCGCGAGCAGTACTTC. It is translated as CASSQDETGGREQYF.

The sample holds one count of this clone. V usage is TRBV4-3 and J usage is TRBJ1-6; 7 nucleotides align to TRBD1. The length of the CDR3 is 16 residues. CDR1 is LGHNA and CDR2 is YSLEER in the germline V gene. V shed 3 bases and J 7 bases; nucleotides not matched to a gene: 9. Written as DNA, the CDR3 is TGCGCCAGCAGCCATACCTATGGGACAGCAAATTCACCCCTCCACTTT. This codes for CASSHTYGTANSPLHF.

The chain links TRBV4-3 to TRBJ2-7; unclear D gene. The germline V gene encodes CDR1 LGHNA and CDR2 YSLEER. V was pared by 0 bases and J by 6 bases, with 9 bases between. The CDR3 totals 13 residues. In DNA, the CDR3 is TGCGCCAGCAGCCAAGAGAGGAGTTCCGAGCAGTACTTC. This codes for CASSQERSSEQYF.

This clone was found a few times. The chain recombines TRBV18 with TRBJ2-5, with D possibly TRBD2 on 5 matching bases. Trimming removed 6 bases at V and 2 bases at J, with 13 bases between. The CDR3 covers 14 residues. Germline V gives CDR1 KGHSH, CDR2 LQKENI. Here the CDR3 reads CASSPGLTQETQYF. The CDR3 DNA sequence: TGTGCCAGCTCGCCCGGACTGACTCAAGAGACCCAGTACTTC. Combining the CDR3 with reference TRBV18 and TRBJ2-5 gives the whole variable domain NAGVMQNPRHLVRRRGQEARLRCSPMKGHSHVYWYRQLPEEGLKFMVYLQKENIIDESGMPKERFSAEFPKEGPSILRIQQVVRGDSAAYFCASSPGLTQETQYFGPGTRLLVL.

This chain uses TRBV18 with TRBJ2-6, with D maybe TRBD1 (6 bases). CDR1 is KGHSH and CDR2 is LQKENI in the germline V gene. The CDR3 runs 15 residues. Trimming cost V 3 bases and J 2 bases, with 8 bases left between them. This CDR3 reads CASSPEGAGANVLTF. CDR3 DNA: TGTGCCAGCTCACCCGAGGGGGCTGGGGCCAACGTCCTGACTTTC.

The chain links TRBV5-1 to TRBJ2-3, with D tentatively TRBD2 (6 bases). Looked up from germline, CDR1 is SGHRS and CDR2 is YFSETQ. The CDR3 is made up of 16 amino acids. Trimming pared 4 bases from V and 2 bases from J, leaving 17 bases between. In nucleotides, the CDR3 is TGCGCCAGCAGCCGGGGCGGGACGGTGGACACAGATACGCAGTATTTT. It yields the protein CASSRGGTVDTDTQYF. Variable domain in full (rest from reference TRBV5-1 and TRBJ2-3): KAGVTQTPRYLIKTRGQQVTLSCSPISGHRSVSWYQQTPGQGLQFLFEYFSETQRNKGNFPGRFSGRQFSNSRSEMNVSTLELGDSALYLCASSRGGTVDTDTQYFGPGTRLTVL.

The J gene is TRBJ1-5, the V gene TRBV28; TRBD1 agrees at 9 bases. Trimming removed 4 bases from V and 4 bases from J; junction bases left unmatched: 2. This CDR3 spans 14 amino acids. Germline V gene lookup returns CDR1 MDHEN and CDR2 SYDVKM. CDR3 nucleotide sequence: TGTGCCAGCAGTTCAGGACAGGGGAATCAGCCCCAGCATTTT. As protein: CASSSGQGNQPQHF.

This clone was seen just once. The chain couples TRBV6-5 to TRBJ1-2; D remains ambiguous. This CDR3 is built from 14 residues. Germline V gives CDR1 MNHEY, CDR2 SVGAGI. The ends were cut back, 5 bases at V and 3 bases at J, with 13 bases in the middle. CDR3 coding DNA: TGTGCCAGCAGTCAGAGGTCCGGCGACTATGGCTACACCTTC. Translating gives CASSQRSGDYGYTF.

The chain recombines TRBV6-1 with TRBJ2-1, with TRBD2 matching over 9 bases. CDR3 length: 12 residues. From germline, CDR1 is MNHNS and CDR2 SASEGT. With V trimmed by 3 bases and J by 14 bases, 5 bases remained unmatched. The CDR3 DNA follows: TGTGCCAGCAGTGATTCCCTAGCGGGAAAGTTCTTC. Amino acids: CASSDSLAGKFF.

The rearrangement joins TRBV11-2 to TRBJ2-1; 7 nucleotides match TRBD1. Germline trimming cut 1 base from V and 8 bases from J; bases unmatched to any gene: 8. Germline-derived CDR1 and CDR2 are SGHAT and FQNNGV. The CDR3 contains 15 residues. CDR3: CASSLALARGHEQFF. The CDR3 nucleotides read TGTGCCAGCAGCTTAGCGCTAGCAAGGGGGCATGAGCAGTTCTTC. Drawing the rest from reference TRBV11-2 and TRBJ2-1, the complete variable domain is EAGVAQSPRYKIIEKRQSVAFWCNPISGHATLYWYQQILGQGPKLLIQFQNNGVVDDSQLPKDRFSAERLKGVDSTLKIQPAKLEDSAVYLCASSLALARGHEQFFGPGTRLTVL.

This rearrangement joins TRBV9 to TRBJ2-7; D is unclear. V was shortened by 0 bases and J by 3 bases, with 7 bases between the two germline ends. CDR1 is SGDLS, CDR2 YYNGEE, per germline. The CDR3 covers 13 residues. The CDR3 reads CASSVGPSYEQYF. DNA of the CDR3: TGTGCCAGCAGCGTAGGCCCCAGCTACGAGCAGTACTTC.

The V call is TRBV7-6, the J call TRBJ2-5; tentative D call: TRBD1 (6 bases). Germline CDR1 SGHVS, CDR2 FNYEAQ. The length of the CDR3 is 15 residues. V was trimmed by 5 bases and J by 4 bases, leaving 17 bases between them. The DNA for the CDR3 is TGTGCCAGCAGCGTTGGTGGACAGCCAGGAGAGACCCAGTACTTC. Its protein product is CASSVGGQPGETQYF. Looking up the rest from reference TRBV7-6 and TRBJ2-5 gives the full variable domain: GAGVSQSPRYKVTKRGQDVALRCDPISGHVSLYWYRQALGQGPEFLTYFNYEAQQDKSGLPNDRFSAERPEGSISTLTIQRTEQRDSAMYRCASSVGGQPGETQYFGPGTRLLVL.

The chain employs TRBV5-1 and TRBJ2-3; 13 bases map to TRBD2. Looked up from germline, CDR1 is SGHRS and CDR2 is YFSETQ. The CDR3 runs 18 residues. J gave up 4 bases and V 3 bases, and 11 bases lay outside the gene matches. CDR3 sequence: CASSSTSGRGYRADTQYF. CDR3 DNA sequence: TGCGCCAGCAGCTCAACTAGCGGGAGGGGGTATCGGGCAGATACGCAGTATTTT.

This CDR3 is CASSNSERGRGARGGQYF. DNA of the CDR3: TGTGCCAGTAGTAACTCCGAACGTGGCCGAGGCGCCCGGGGTGGGCAGTACTTC. The chain uses TRBV19 and TRBJ2-7, with a possible D match to TRBD2 (5 bases). The CDR3 totals 18 residues. Trimming cost V 4 bases and J 9 bases, with 31 bases left between them. Looked up from germline, CDR1 is LNHDA and CDR2 is SQIVND (reference sequence).

The chain uses TRBV19 and TRBJ1-1; 10 bases are a match to TRBD1. The V segment lost 7 bases and the J segment 6 bases; nucleotides outside the gene matches: 8. The CDR3 has 14 residues. Germline lookup yields CDR1 LNHDA and CDR2 SQIVND (reference sequence). In nucleotides, the CDR3 is TGTGCCAGTATGGCCGGGACAGGGGTCCCTGAAGCTTTCTTT. This sequence encodes CASMAGTGVPEAFF.

The chain carries TRBV9 and TRBJ1-1, with a weak D call TRBD1 (5 bases). Germline V gene sequence: CDR1 SGDLS, CDR2 YYNGEE. V was shortened by 8 bases and J by 0 bases, with 11 bases between the two germline ends. The CDR3 length is 13 residues. CDR3 coding DNA: TGTGCCAGTTCTGGACATCTGAACACTGAAGCTTTCTTT. Its protein product is CASSGHLNTEAFF.

The chain joins TRBV7-9 to TRBJ1-5, with D tentatively TRBD1 (6 bases). V was pared by 4 bases and J by 4 bases, with 8 bases between. Germline assignment: CDR1 SEHNR and CDR2 FQNEAQ (reference sequence). The CDR3 is 13 amino acids. This CDR3 is CASSSQGNQPQHF. In DNA form, the CDR3 reads TGTGCCAGCAGCTCTCAGGGGAATCAGCCCCAGCATTTT.

A note on this clone: Other nucleotide sequences from this sample produce the same CDR3. The V call is TRBV5-4, the J call TRBJ1-1, with D hard to call. CDR3 length: 14 residues. V was shortened by 2 bases and J by 1 base, with 9 bases between the two germline ends. Germline CDR1 and CDR2: SGHNT and YYREEE (reference sequence). The CDR3, as DNA: TGTGCCAGCAGCTTACAAGGAGGGAACACTGAAGCTTTCTTT. Translated, it gives CASSLQGGNTEAFF.

In its sample, this clone was seen a few times. The V and J genes are TRBV9 and TRBJ1-1; no clear D gene. Germline lookup yields CDR1 SGDLS and CDR2 YYNGEE. Trimming shortened V by 0 bases and J by 5 bases, and 14 bases separated the two germline ends. The CDR3 runs to 15 residues. In DNA, the CDR3 is TGTGCCAGCAGCGTAGAAACCGCAGGTAGAACTGAAGCTTTCTTT. It translates to CASSVETAGRTEAFF. Together with reference TRBV9 and TRBJ1-1, the CDR3 gives the full variable domain: DSGVTQTPKHLITATGQRVTLRCSPRSGDLSVYWYQQSLDQGLQFLIQYYNGEERAKGNILERFSAQQFPDLHSELNLSSLELGDSALYFCASSVETAGRTEAFFGQGTRLTVV.